The 8 T cell receptor beta chains listed next were all sequenced from one sample in a study of blood T cell repertoires in COVID-19. Profiled with immunoSEQ multiplex PCR; TCRdb holds only in-frame clones, not every one. The sample includes over 100,000 clones, approximately 78% seen only once; the top ten take 6.5% to 10%. Source material: peripheral blood. The receptors here all came from a man between 65 and 79 years old with acute or convalescent COVID-19.

The chain combines TRBV9 with TRBJ2-7, with 7 bases that match TRBD1. CDR1 is SGDLS and CDR2 is YYNGEE in the germline V gene. V shed 2 bases, J shed 5 bases, and the junction held 19 bases outside the gene matches. The CDR3 is 18 residues long. CDR3 in DNA: TGTGCCAGCAGCGTGCAACCGGGACAGCAGAACCGTCTCCACGAGCAGTACTTC. Amino acid sequence: CASSVQPGQQNRLHEQYF. Using reference TRBV9 and TRBJ2-7 for the parts outside the CDR3, the full variable domain is DSGVTQTPKHLITATGQRVTLRCSPRSGDLSVYWYQQSLDQGLQFLIQYYNGEERAKGNILERFSAQQFPDLHSELNLSSLELGDSALYFCASSVQPGQQNRLHEQYFGPGTRLTVT.

This clone was seen only once. This chain links TRBV5-6 with TRBJ1-4; 7 bases fit TRBD1. The CDR3 has 15 amino acids. Germline CDR1 reads SGHDT; CDR2 reads YYEEEE. Trimming cost V 4 bases and J 3 bases; bases outside gene matches: 6. CDR3 DNA sequence: TGTGCCAGCAGCGTTACAGGGGAGGCTAATGAAAAACTGTTTTTT. Protein sequence: CASSVTGEANEKLFF.

This clone was observed a few times. The chain joins TRBV15 to TRBJ1-2, with D possibly being TRBD1 (6 bases). The CDR3 contains 16 residues. Germline V gene lookup returns CDR1 LNHNV and CDR2 YYDKDF (reference sequence). V lost 0 bases to trimming and J lost 8 bases, with 19 bases between them. CDR3 sequence reads: CATSREASGALGGYTF. The CDR3 DNA is TGTGCCACCAGCAGAGAGGCTTCAGGGGCCCTTGGGGGCTACACCTTC.

This chain joins TRBV6-5 and TRBJ1-2; 7 bases line up with TRBD1. Germline-derived CDR1 and CDR2 are MNHEY and SVGAGI. The CDR3 sequence is 13 residues long. V dropped 8 bases and J dropped 7; count of bases not matched to a gene: 10. Here the CDR3 reads CASPREGGVGYTF. The CDR3, as DNA: TGTGCCAGCCCGCGGGAAGGGGGCGTTGGCTACACCTTC.

The V and J genes are TRBV4-2 and TRBJ2-1; D is uncertain. The CDR3 is 15 residues long. Trimming stripped 4 bases from V and 5 bases from J, with 15 bases between. The germline V gene encodes CDR1 LGHNA and CDR2 YNFKEQ. The CDR3 nucleotides read TGTGCCAGCAGCCTTCTAACGAGTGACAACAATGAGCAGTTCTTC. It is translated as CASSLLTSDNNEQFF.

The V gene is TRBV18, the J gene TRBJ1-1; 7 positions agree with TRBD1. The V and J ends lost 2 bases and 4 bases, in that order; junction bases with no gene match: 4. The CDR3 has 14 residues. The germline V gene encodes CDR1 KGHSH and CDR2 LQKENI. The CDR3 region is CASSPDRVITEAFF. CDR3 nucleotide sequence: TGTGCCAGCTCACCAGACAGGGTGATCACTGAAGCTTTCTTT.

The chain's CDR3 is CASSQDEQGYTF. CDR3 in DNA: TGTGCCAGCAGCCAAGATGAGCAAGGCTACACCTTC. J is TRBJ1-2 and V is TRBV4-2; D not certain. V was cut by 0 bases and J by 8 bases, with 7 bases left in between. This CDR3 spans 12 amino acids. The germline gives CDR1 LGHNA, CDR2 YNFKEQ.

The chain combines TRBV28 with TRBJ2-3; D remains ambiguous. The CDR3 totals 12 residues. Trimming removed 6 bases from V and 6 bases from J, with 10 bases in between. The germline V gene encodes CDR1 MDHEN and CDR2 SYDVKM. Written as DNA, the CDR3 is TGTGCCAGCAGCCGCGGTTGGGATACGCAGTATTTT. It yields the protein CASSRGWDTQYF.